This passage covers 18 T cell receptor beta chains from one sample sequenced in a study of T cells in localized non-small cell lung cancer. The method was immunoSEQ multiplex PCR; TCRdb's version includes in-frame clones alone and lacks a portion of them. The sample carries 2,000 or so clones, about 26% recorded once. This specimen was lung tumor tissue, taken before any cancer treatment. The receptors here all came from a male donor aged 60 or over with stage III lung adenocarcinoma.

This chain joins TRBV6-8 and TRBJ1-1, with 7 positions matching TRBD1. The V and J ends lost 5 bases and 5 bases, in that order; junction bases with no gene match: 8. The CDR3 has 14 amino acids. CDR1 MNHGY and CDR2 SAAAGT come from the germline V gene. The CDR3 spells CASSHTTGRTEAFF. CDR3 sequence (DNA): TGTGCCAGCAGTCACACGACAGGGAGGACTGAAGCTTTCTTT.

This chain's CDR3 is CASSLRTHALQPQHF. The CDR3, as DNA: TGTGCCAGCAGCCTAAGGACCCATGCCTTACAGCCCCAGCATTTT. This sequence joins TRBV6-8 and TRBJ1-5; D not certain. Germline loops: CDR1 MNHGY, CDR2 SAAAGT. V was pared by 6 bases and J by 7 bases, with 19 bases between. The CDR3 loop spans 15 amino acids.

This clone turned up a few times. The chain joins TRBV19 to TRBJ2-2; maybe TRBD1 (6 bases). The CDR3 totals 19 residues. CDR1 LNHDA and CDR2 SQIVND come from the germline V gene (reference sequence). Trimming removed 3 bases from V and 1 base from J, with 21 bases in between. The CDR3 region is CASSIKLTYRAGNTGELFF. The CDR3, as DNA: TGTGCCAGTAGTATCAAACTGACATACAGGGCTGGGAACACCGGGGAGCTGTTTTTT.

This clone was counted a few times. The chain employs TRBV12-5 and TRBJ1-5; D not certain. Looked up from germline, CDR1 is LGHNT and CDR2 is FRNRAP. The V and J ends lost 6 bases and 0 bases respectively, with 12 bases between them. The CDR3 contains 15 residues. CDR3 region: CASGRLLYSNQPQHF. CDR3 sequence (DNA): TGTGCTAGTGGGCGGCTCTTGTATAGCAATCAGCCCCAGCATTTT.

The sample holds a few counts of this clone. J is TRBJ2-7 and V is TRBV6-8; 7 bases line up with TRBD2. V was clipped by 10 bases and J by 4 bases; unmatched bases: 16. This CDR3 region has 15 residues. Per the germline V gene, CDR1 is MNHGY and CDR2 is SAAAGT. This chain's CDR3 is CAIRSGTPGEYEQYF. The CDR3, as DNA: TGTGCCATCAGGAGCGGGACCCCGGGGGAATACGAGCAGTACTTC.

This rearrangement joins TRBV10-2 to TRBJ2-1; 11 positions match TRBD2. The CDR3 sequence is 14 residues long. Germline V gene lookup returns CDR1 WSHSY and CDR2 SAAADI. The J segment lost 5 bases and the V segment lost 8 bases, leaving 5 bases of the junction unmatched. Here the CDR3 DNA reads TGCGCCAGCCGACTAGCGGGATTCGACAATGAGCAGTTCTTC. Amino acid sequence: CASRLAGFDNEQFF.

The genes are TRBV6-8 and TRBJ1-6, with D hard to call. V was trimmed by 6 bases and J by 7 bases, leaving 7 bases between them. The CDR3 is 12 amino acids. Germline loops: CDR1 MNHGY, CDR2 SAAAGT. The CDR3 reads CASSPQNSPLHF. CDR3 sequence (DNA): TGTGCCAGCAGCCCACAGAATTCACCCCTCCACTTT.

The CDR3 coding sequence is TGTGCCAGCAGGCTGGACAGGGGGATTAGCAATGAGCAGTTCTTC. Amino acid sequence: CASRLDRGISNEQFF. The chain employs TRBV7-5 and TRBJ2-1; TRBD1, the table's D call, was not compared with the DNA. TRBV7-5 is a listed pseudogene. The CDR3 is made up of 15 amino acids.

This clone was observed a handful of times. The V and J genes are TRBV10-2 and TRBJ2-2; 13 bases agree with TRBD2. V lost 10 bases to trimming and J lost 3 bases; unmatched junction nucleotides: 8. CDR1 is WSHSY and CDR2 is SAAADI in the germline V gene. This CDR3 region has 16 residues. This chain's CDR3 is CAIEGLAGLDTGELFF. The CDR3 bases are TGCGCCATTGAGGGACTAGCGGGGTTGGACACCGGGGAGCTGTTTTTT.

This clone has just a few counts. CDR3 protein: CASSLGGAAGNTEAFF. The CDR3 bases are TGTGCCAGCAGCTTAGGTGGGGCGGCAGGGAACACTGAAGCTTTCTTT. The V and J genes are TRBV11-3 and TRBJ1-1, with D perhaps matching TRBD1 (5 bases). The CDR3 sequence is 16 residues long. Germline CDR1 SGHNT, CDR2 YENEEA. The germline V and J ends were trimmed by 1 base and 1 base, with 13 bases remaining between them.

The chain combines TRBV15 with TRBJ1-1; weak D call: TRBD1 (5 bases). There are 15 residues in the CDR3. The V and J ends lost 0 bases and 0 bases respectively, with 8 bases between them. Germline CDR1 is LNHNV and CDR2 is YYDKDF (reference sequence). CDR3 residues: CATSRDRALNTEAFF. CDR3 nucleotide sequence: TGTGCCACCAGCAGAGACAGGGCTCTGAACACTGAAGCTTTCTTT.

This clone came up once. The genes are TRBV28 and TRBJ2-3, with D hard to call. The CDR3 contains 15 residues. Germline CDR1 MDHEN, CDR2 SYDVKM. V dropped 5 bases and J dropped 1 base, with 13 bases sitting between them. CDR3 DNA: TGTGCCAGCAGTCTACAGCCCCTCGGCACAGATACGCAGTATTTT. Its translation: CASSLQPLGTDTQYF.

The genes are TRBV18 and TRBJ1-2; possibly TRBD1 for D (6 bases). Germline V gene data show CDR1 as KGHSH and CDR2 as LQKENI. The CDR3 contains 14 residues. Deletions cut 1 base from V and 3 bases from J, with 9 bases between. The CDR3 DNA follows: TGTGCCAGCTCACCACGGGGGCGGGACTATGGCTACACCTTC. Translation gives CASSPRGRDYGYTF.

The V call is TRBV16, the J call TRBJ1-1; no reliable D call. This CDR3 is built from 13 residues. Trimming pared 2 bases from V and 1 base from J, leaving 5 bases between. CDR1 and CDR2 (germline): KGHSY, FQNENV. In DNA, the CDR3 is TGTGCCAGCAGCCAAAATGGGAACACTGAAGCTTTCTTT. Translated: CASSQNGNTEAFF.

The V call is TRBV9, the J call TRBJ2-1; 10 bases map to TRBD2. Trimming removed 4 bases from V and 2 bases from J; junction bases left unmatched: 15. The CDR3 totals 19 residues. CDR1 and CDR2 from the germline V gene are SGDLS and YYNGEE. The CDR3 reads CASSKQGLRGLAAYNEQFF. CDR3 in DNA: TGTGCCAGCAGCAAGCAGGGGCTTAGAGGACTAGCGGCCTACAATGAGCAGTTCTTC.

This clone is medium-sized. This sequence joins TRBV6-8 and TRBJ1-2; possible D gene TRBD1, 6 bases. The CDR3 is 14 amino acids. V was cut by 6 bases and J by 4 bases, with 15 bases left in between. Per the germline V gene, CDR1 is MNHGY and CDR2 is SAAAGT. Here the CDR3 reads CASRGGSRGYGYTF. The CDR3 nucleotides are TGTGCCAGCAGAGGGGGGAGCCGGGGCTATGGCTACACCTTC.

J is TRBJ1-3 and V is TRBV19, with 7 positions matching TRBD1. CDR1 LNHDA and CDR2 SQIVND come from the germline V gene (reference sequence). The CDR3 consists of 16 residues. With 4 bases clipped from V and 4 bases from J, the junction kept 10 bases outside the gene matches. CDR3 sequence reads: CASSRNPTGFGNTIYF. The CDR3 DNA reads as TGTGCCAGTAGTAGAAATCCGACAGGGTTCGGAAACACCATATATTTT. Based on the CDR3 plus reference TRBV19 and TRBJ1-3, the full variable domain is DGGITQSPKYLFRKEGQNVTLSCEQNLNHDAMYWYRQDPGQGLRLIYYSQIVNDFQKGDIAEGYSVSREKKESFPLTVTSAQKNPTAFYLCASSRNPTGFGNTIYFGEGSWLTVV.

The V and J genes are TRBV5-1 and TRBJ2-1, with a tentative D call TRBD2 (6 bases). CDR3 length equals 14 residues. V was trimmed by 2 bases and J by 7 bases, leaving 13 bases between them. In germline, CDR1 is SGHRS, CDR2 YFSETQ. The CDR3 bases are TGCGCCAGCAGCTTTCGGGAGCCTCGGAATGAGCAGTTCTTC. Encoded protein: CASSFREPRNEQFF. Supplemented by reference TRBV5-1 and TRBJ2-1, the full variable domain reads KAGVTQTPRYLIKTRGQQVTLSCSPISGHRSVSWYQQTPGQGLQFLFEYFSETQRNKGNFPGRFSGRQFSNSRSEMNVSTLELGDSALYLCASSFREPRNEQFFGPGTRLTVL.